The clone carrying this T cell receptor beta chain was counted many times. The antigen is not known. These data are taken from a study of T cells in Graves' hyperthyroidism and ophthalmopathy. There were TCR beta CDR3 regions amplified from RNA transcripts. During a first-round RT-PCR of the TCR CDR3, the HTBI primer set was used. One entry per CDR3 protein results from TCRdb running MiXCR on the multiplex PCR reads. The table lists about 340,000 distinct CDR3 sequences, roughly 18% of them singletons. General study findings and limits: Most thyroid clonotypes expanded above 0.001 appeared in blood too. Progression to ophthalmopathy was predicted a median of roughly 6.5 months early.

PBMCs were obtained from over 8.5 ml fresh peripheral blood. Trimming cost V 7 bases and J 3 bases, with 13 bases left between them. Germline V gene lookup returns CDR1 DFQATT and CDR2 SNEGSKA (reference sequence). The CDR3 runs 13 residues. Source material: blood. This clonotype was sampled from a woman aged 50 to 60 with Graves' hyperthyroidism. The rearrangement joins TRBV20-1 to TRBJ1-5; the D gene is possibly TRBD1 (6 bases). CDR3 protein: CSGQDSFNQPQHF. The CDR3 nucleotides read TGCAGTGGACAGGACAGCTTCAATCAGCCCCAGCATTTT.